One and the same sample provided the 16 T cell receptor beta chains below, sequenced in a study of T cell repertoires in cytomegalovirus infection. A single record per CDR3 protein comes from TCRdb applying MiXCR to the reads. Of approximately 250,000 distinct CDR3 sequences listed, over 20% are singletons. Sequences were obtained from CD8+ T cells from PBMCs. The receptor set was obtained from a human donor in good health (CMV status not recorded). Some clones in this sample may be carry-over from other donors' samples.

This clonotype was counted many times. The chain has TRBV28 and TRBJ2-1; D may be TRBD2 (5 bases). CDR3 length equals 12 residues. The germline gives CDR1 MDHEN, CDR2 SYDVKM. Trimming removed 10 bases at V and 12 bases at J, with 19 bases between. The DNA of the CDR3 is TGTGCCACCGGCCTGGAGGTTGGTGGGCAGTTCTTC. This translates into CATGLEVGGQFF.

Note on this clonotype: One end of the junction does not line up with germline, which may come from a read error. The gene calls are TRBV4-1 and TRBJ2-1; 7 bases match TRBD2. Germline loops: CDR1 MGHRA, CDR2 YSYEKL. This CDR3 region has 16 residues. The CDR3 nucleotides are TGTGCCAGCAGCCAGTCCAGGACTAGAGGGTACAATGAGCAGTTCTTC. Translating it yields CASSQSRTRGYNEQFF.

The chain uses TRBV19 and TRBJ2-7, with D uncertain. This CDR3 has 14 residues. The ends were cut back, 4 bases at V and 2 bases at J, with 12 bases in the middle. Germline V lookup: CDR1 LNHDA, CDR2 SQIVND (reference sequence). In DNA, the CDR3 is TGTGCCAGTAGTACTCTCGGGCGCACCTACGAGCAGTACTTC. Protein product: CASSTLGRTYEQYF.

The sample holds a few counts of this clonotype. The rearrangement uses TRBV19 and TRBJ2-2, with unresolved D. Germline V gene lookup returns CDR1 LNHDA and CDR2 SQIVND (reference sequence). V lost 3 bases, J lost 4 bases, and 6 bases lay in between. This CDR3 is 13 amino acids long. CDR3 in DNA: TGTGCCAGTAGTATCTTAGCCACCGGGGAGCTGTTTTTT. Its translation is CASSILATGELFF.

The sample holds a few counts of this clonotype. The rearrangement links TRBV4-1 to TRBJ2-7; D gene ambiguous. The germline V gene encodes CDR1 MGHRA and CDR2 YSYEKL. The V end was cut by 0 bases, the J end by 3 bases, with 6 bases between. CDR3 length: 13 amino acids. The CDR3 coding sequence is TGCGCCAGCAGCCAAGATTCGGTCTACGAGCAGTACTTC. It encodes CASSQDSVYEQYF.

The chain uses TRBV7-6 and TRBJ2-7; D may correspond to TRBD1 or TRBD2 (6 bases each). The CDR3 runs 13 residues. The germline CDR1 and CDR2 sequences are SGHVS and FNYEAQ. V was cut by 1 base and J by 3 bases, with 7 bases left in between. CDR3 protein: CASSLEGGYEQYF. The CDR3 DNA sequence: TGTGCCAGCAGCTTAGAGGGGGGCTACGAGCAGTACTTC. The full variable domain, rest sourced from reference TRBV7-6 and TRBJ2-7, is GAGVSQSPRYKVTKRGQDVALRCDPISGHVSLYWYRQALGQGPEFLTYFNYEAQQDKSGLPNDRFSAERPEGSISTLTIQRTEQRDSAMYRCASSLEGGYEQYFGPGTRLTVT.

There are many counts of this clonotype. The chain couples TRBV7-7 to TRBJ2-3, with D perhaps given as TRBD1 or TRBD2 (5 bases each). The V and J ends lost 3 bases and 7 bases respectively, with 14 bases between them. The CDR3 covers 14 residues. Germline V CDR1 and CDR2: SSHAT, FNYEAQ (reference sequence). Written as DNA, the CDR3 is TGTGCCAGCAGCTTCCGACTGGGGGTATATACGCAGTATTTT. Translating it yields CASSFRLGVYTQYF.

Concerning this clonotype: A read error may be the cause here, since a much bigger clone is one base away. This rearrangement joins TRBV28 to TRBJ2-3; D gene unclear. Trimming shortened V by 9 bases and J by 2 bases, and 12 bases separated the two germline ends. Germline CDR1 reads MDHEN; CDR2 reads SYDVKM. This CDR3 has 13 amino acids. CDR3 bases: TGTGCCAGGAGTATACTCCCCACAGATACGCAGTATTTT. Translation gives CARSILPTDTQYF.

The V gene is TRBV28, the J gene TRBJ2-1; the D gene is possibly TRBD2 (7 bases). The germline gives CDR1 MDHEN, CDR2 SYDVKM. V was cut by 2 bases and J by 5 bases, with 16 bases left in between. The CDR3 length is 16 residues. CDR3 loop: CASSLVGGALNNEQFF. CDR3 in DNA: TGTGCCAGCAGTTTAGTGGGGGGGGCCCTAAACAATGAGCAGTTCTTC.

The chain combines TRBV20-1 with TRBJ2-1; D gene unclear. Between the trimmed V and J ends, which lost 1 base and 4 bases, there was a span of 5 bases. The CDR3 is made up of 12 amino acids. Looked up from germline, CDR1 is DFQATT and CDR2 is SNEGSKA (reference sequence). CDR3 amino acids: CSARGEYNEQFF. The CDR3 DNA reads as TGCAGTGCTAGAGGGGAATACAATGAGCAGTTCTTC.

The chain combines TRBV7-9 with TRBJ2-7, with 13 bases fitting TRBD2. This CDR3 is built from 23 residues. Germline assignment: CDR1 SEHNR and CDR2 FQNEAQ (reference sequence). V shed 6 bases, J shed 3 bases, and the junction held 29 bases outside the gene matches. CDR3 region: CASRPPHRGSLETSGGSNYEQYF. The CDR3 nucleotides read TGTGCCAGCAGACCGCCCCACAGGGGGTCGCTAGAGACTAGCGGGGGGTCAAACTACGAGCAGTACTTC.

The genes are TRBV28 and TRBJ2-5, with D perhaps matching TRBD1 (5 bases). Germline V gene data show CDR1 as MDHEN and CDR2 as SYDVKM. Trimming shortened V by 7 bases and J by 5 bases, and 11 bases separated the two germline ends. The CDR3 totals 12 residues. The CDR3 reads CASTGPGETQYF. CDR3 bases: TGTGCCAGCACGGGCCCAGGGGAGACCCAGTACTTC.

This clonotype was recorded a few times. This chain links TRBV5-4 with TRBJ2-7; 13 bases are shared with TRBD2. The CDR3 consists of 17 residues. After removal of 4 bases from V and 5 bases from J, the junction contained 12 bases not matched to a gene. Germline CDR1 SGHNT, CDR2 YYREEE (reference sequence). The CDR3 DNA sequence: TGTGCCAGCAGCCCCGGGACTAGCGGGGCTTATTTCGACGAGCAGTACTTC. This gives the protein CASSPGTSGAYFDEQYF.

The table lists this clonotype with many counts. This rearrangement joins TRBV6-5 to TRBJ2-7; 10 nucleotides line up with TRBD2. V shed 5 bases and J 3 bases; nucleotides not matched to a gene: 7. Germline V gene data show CDR1 as MNHEY and CDR2 as SVGAGI. The CDR3 totals 15 residues. CDR3 in amino acids: CASSQLAGGRYEQYF. DNA of the CDR3: TGTGCCAGCAGTCAGTTAGCGGGGGGCCGCTACGAGCAGTACTTC.

This chain uses TRBV6-6 with TRBJ2-7, with TRBD2 matching over 13 bases. Germline V CDR1 and CDR2: MNHNY, SVGAGI (reference sequence). The CDR3 is made up of 16 amino acids. The V segment lost 6 bases and the J segment 3 bases; nucleotides outside the gene matches: 8. CDR3: CASSPGLAGPYYEQYF. In DNA, the CDR3 is TGTGCCAGCAGCCCGGGACTAGCGGGGCCCTACTACGAGCAGTACTTC.

This chain uses TRBV2 with TRBJ2-2, with a tentative D call TRBD2 (5 bases). The germline gives CDR1 SNHLY, CDR2 FYNNEI. The CDR3 is made up of 15 amino acids. V lost 3 bases to trimming and J lost 2 bases, with 10 bases between them. This CDR3 reads CASSEGVINTGELFF. In DNA, the CDR3 is TGTGCCAGCAGTGAGGGAGTAATCAACACCGGGGAGCTGTTTTTT. The full variable domain, completed using reference TRBV2 and TRBJ2-2, is EPEVTQTPSHQVTQMGQEVILRCVPISNHLYFYWYRQILGQKVEFLVSFYNNEISEKSEIFDDQFSVERPDGSNFTLKIRSTKLEDSAMYFCASSEGVINTGELFFGEGSRLTVL.